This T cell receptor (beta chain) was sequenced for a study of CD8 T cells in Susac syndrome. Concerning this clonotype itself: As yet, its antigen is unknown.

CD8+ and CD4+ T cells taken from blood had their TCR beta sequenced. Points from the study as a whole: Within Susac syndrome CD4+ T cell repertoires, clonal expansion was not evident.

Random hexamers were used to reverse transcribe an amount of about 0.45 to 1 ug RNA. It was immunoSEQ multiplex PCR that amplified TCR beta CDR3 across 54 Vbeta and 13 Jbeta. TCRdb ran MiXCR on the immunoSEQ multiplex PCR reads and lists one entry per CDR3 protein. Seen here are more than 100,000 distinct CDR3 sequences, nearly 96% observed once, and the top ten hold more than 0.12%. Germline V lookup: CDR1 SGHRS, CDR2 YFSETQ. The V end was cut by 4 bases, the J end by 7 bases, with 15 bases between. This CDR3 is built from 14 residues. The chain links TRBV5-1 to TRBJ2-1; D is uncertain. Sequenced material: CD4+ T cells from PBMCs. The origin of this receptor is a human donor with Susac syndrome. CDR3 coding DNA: TGCGCCAGCAGCCTTGGATTTAGTGGTAATGAGCAGTTCTTC. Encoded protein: CASSLGFSGNEQFF.